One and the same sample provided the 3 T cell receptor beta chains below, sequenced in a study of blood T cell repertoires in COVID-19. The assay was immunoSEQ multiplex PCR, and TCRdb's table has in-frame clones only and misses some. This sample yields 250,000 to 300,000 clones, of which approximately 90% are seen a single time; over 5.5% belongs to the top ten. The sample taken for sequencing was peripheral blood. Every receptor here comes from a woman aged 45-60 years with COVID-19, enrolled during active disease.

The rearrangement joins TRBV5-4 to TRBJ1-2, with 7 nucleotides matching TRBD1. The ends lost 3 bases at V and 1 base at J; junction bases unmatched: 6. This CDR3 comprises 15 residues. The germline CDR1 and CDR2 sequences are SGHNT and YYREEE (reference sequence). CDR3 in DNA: TGTGCCAGCAGCTCTTTAGACAGGGATAACTATGGCTACACCTTC. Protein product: CASSSLDRDNYGYTF.

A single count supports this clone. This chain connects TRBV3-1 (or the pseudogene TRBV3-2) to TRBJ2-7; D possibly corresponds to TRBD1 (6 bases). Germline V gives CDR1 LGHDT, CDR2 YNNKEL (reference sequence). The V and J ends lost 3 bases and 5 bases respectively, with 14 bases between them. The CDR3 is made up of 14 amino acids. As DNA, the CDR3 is TGTGCCAGCAGCCATCTAATGGGGGCAGACGAGCAGTACTTC. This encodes CASSHLMGADEQYF.

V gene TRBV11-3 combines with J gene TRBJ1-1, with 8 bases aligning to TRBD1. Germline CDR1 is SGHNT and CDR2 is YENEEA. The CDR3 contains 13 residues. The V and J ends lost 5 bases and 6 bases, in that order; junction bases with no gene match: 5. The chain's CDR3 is CASSLLQGAEAFF. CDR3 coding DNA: TGTGCCAGCAGCCTCCTACAGGGGGCTGAAGCTTTCTTT.